This is a list of T cell receptor beta chains from one sample in a study of cytomegalovirus exposure and HLA in healthy donors. Profiled with immunoSEQ multiplex PCR; TCRdb holds only in-frame clones, not every one. The sample contains 300,000 to 400,000 clones, 86% of which appear only once. What was sequenced was PBMCs. These receptors were taken from a woman aged 18 to 35 in good health and CMV-seronegative. The CDR3 runs from the conserved cysteine through the conserved F or W. D genes are given only for firm matches.

v_call: TRBV4-1
j_call: TRBJ2-5
d_call: .
cdr3_nt: TGCGCCAGCAGCCAAGATCCAGGGGAGGGTGAGACCCAGTACTTC
cdr3_aa: CASSQDPGEGETQYF

v_call: TRBV27
j_call: TRBJ2-2
d_call: TRBD2
cdr3_nt: TGTGCCAGCAGTTTATTCGGGGGGGCCAACACCGGGGAGCTGTTTTTT
cdr3_aa: CASSLFGGANTGELFF

v_call: TRBV19
j_call: TRBJ1-2
d_call: TRBD1
cdr3_nt: TGTGCCAGTAGTGCCCCGGGACAGGGTAAAGAGAATGGCTACACCTTC
cdr3_aa: CASSAPGQGKENGYTF

v_call: TRBV27
j_call: TRBJ2-1
d_call: TRBD2
cdr3_nt: TGTGCCAGCCAAGACCCTAGCGGGGGCTCCTACAATGAGCAGTTCTTC
cdr3_aa: CASQDPSGGSYNEQFF

v_call: TRBV9
j_call: TRBJ2-7
d_call: TRBD2
cdr3_nt: TGTGCCAGCAGCTTCAATCCGACTAGCGGGAGCCCCTACGAGCAGTACTTC
cdr3_aa: CASSFNPTSGSPYEQYF

v_call: TRBV9
j_call: TRBJ2-2
d_call: TRBD2
cdr3_nt: TGTGCCAGCAGCGTAGGCACGGGGGGGCCGAGCGGGGAGCTGTTTTTT
cdr3_aa: CASSVGTGGPSGELFF

v_call: TRBV28
j_call: TRBJ1-2
d_call: .
cdr3_nt: TGTGCCAGCAGTTTCAGGGTCGGCTACACCTTC
cdr3_aa: CASSFRVGYTF

v_call: TRBV6-5
j_call: TRBJ1-1
d_call: .
cdr3_nt: TGTGCCAGCAGTCAGGAGGACAGTCTGAACACTGAAGCTTTCTTT
cdr3_aa: CASSQEDSLNTEAFF

v_call: TRBV10-3
j_call: TRBJ2-1
d_call: TRBD2
cdr3_nt: TGTGCCATCAGTGACTTGGGACTAGCGGGAGTACGCAATGAGCAGTTCTTC
cdr3_aa: CAISDLGLAGVRNEQFF

v_call: TRBV9
j_call: TRBJ2-3
d_call: TRBD1
cdr3_nt: TGTGCCAGCAGCGTATCCCCGGGACAGGCAGATACGCAGTATTTT
cdr3_aa: CASSVSPGQADTQYF

v_call: TRBV9
j_call: TRBJ2-2
d_call: TRBD2
cdr3_nt: TGTGCCAGCAGCGCGCGAGCGGGAGAGTTAACCGGGGAGCTGTTTTTT
cdr3_aa: CASSARAGELTGELFF

v_call: TRBV11-2
j_call: TRBJ1-1
d_call: .
cdr3_nt: TGTGCCAGCAGCTTATCCCGGGGGACTTACACTGAAGCTTTCTTT
cdr3_aa: CASSLSRGTYTEAFF

v_call: TRBV28
j_call: TRBJ2-7
d_call: TRBD1
cdr3_nt: TGTGCCAGCAGGCCGACAGGGAAGGTCCACGAGCAGTACTTC
cdr3_aa: CASRPTGKVHEQYF

v_call: TRBV28
j_call: TRBJ2-6
d_call: .
cdr3_nt: TGTGCCAGCAGGGCAGGGCCTGGGGCCAACGTCCTGACTTTC
cdr3_aa: CASRAGPGANVLTF

v_call: TRBV4-2
j_call: TRBJ2-7
d_call: TRBD2
cdr3_nt: TGTGCCAGCAGCCAAGGAAGCGGGAGGGTCAACGAGCAGTACTTC
cdr3_aa: CASSQGSGRVNEQYF